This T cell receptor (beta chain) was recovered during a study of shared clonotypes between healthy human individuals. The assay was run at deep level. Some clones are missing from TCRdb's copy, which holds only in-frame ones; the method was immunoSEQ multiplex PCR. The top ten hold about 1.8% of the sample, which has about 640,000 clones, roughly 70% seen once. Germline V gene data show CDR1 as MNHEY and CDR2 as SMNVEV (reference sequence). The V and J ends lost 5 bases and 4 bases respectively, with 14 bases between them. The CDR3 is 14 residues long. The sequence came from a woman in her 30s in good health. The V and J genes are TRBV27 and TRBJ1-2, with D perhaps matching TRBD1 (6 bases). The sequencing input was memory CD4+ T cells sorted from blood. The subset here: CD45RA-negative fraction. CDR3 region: CASSPRVGAYGYTF. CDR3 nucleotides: TGTGCCAGCAGTCCCCGTGTGGGGGCCTATGGCTACACCTTC.